This T cell receptor beta chain was obtained from a study of T cell repertoires and HLA-DP antigens. Across the study: Transduced HeLa cells presented HLA-DP to CD4+ T cells.

TCRdb's copy holds only in-frame clones and misses some; the assay was immunoSEQ multiplex PCR. The table has about 89,000 clones, 86% seen once; the top ten hold around 1.7%. Study outcomes and limitations: Against one allele, clones undetected before culture averaged approximately 36%; against the other, roughly 50%.

Germline assignment: CDR1 DFQATT and CDR2 SNEGSKA (reference sequence). Trimming took off 3 bases at V and 10 bases at J, with 10 bases between the two ends. CDR3 length: 11 residues. About this clone itself: The antigen is not known.

The chain recombines TRBV20-1 with TRBJ2-1; D unresolved. Material for sequencing was CD4+ T cells from PBMCs. This clonotype originated in a man in his fifties or sixties in good health and CMV-seronegative. The CDR3 protein is CSARGQREQFF. For the CDR3, the DNA is TGCAGTGCTAGGGGCCAGAGGGAGCAGTTCTTC.